This T cell receptor beta chain was retrieved from a study of Ad26.COV2.S vaccination and SARS-CoV-2 variants. At the level of the study: Each vaccinee took Ad26.COV2.S intramuscularly, once or twice 56 days apart.

The treatment here: some 20 received Ad26.COV2.S at low or high dose, single or two shots; 5 received placebo; per-sample allocation not given. The study sampled participants on day 63 after the first vaccine or placebo injection. It was an adult aged 18-55 years in Boston who was the donor. V lost 0 bases and J lost 1; bases outside the gene matches: 0. The CDR3 consists of 15 residues. CDR1 and CDR2 (germline): LGHNT, FRNRAP. Findings and limits, study-wide: Non-spike TCR breadth was similar in vaccine and placebo recipients.

On this clone: As yet, its antigen is unknown.

The protocol was immunoSEQ multiplex PCR, while the TCRdb copy is restricted to in-frame clones and leaves out a portion. The table includes some 320,000 clones, about 86% detected once. This specimen consisted of peripheral blood, obtained in a trial of Ad26.COV2.S vaccine versus placebo. The chain joins TRBV12-5 to TRBJ1-1; 9 positions agree with TRBD1. This clonotype originated in a person aged 18-60 years who received the Ad26.COV2.S COVID-19 vaccine or a placebo. CDR3 DNA: TGTGCTAGTGGTTTGGTACAGGGGGCGAACACTGAAGCTTTCTTT. Its translation: CASGLVQGANTEAFF.